The rows below give T cell receptor beta chains drawn from one sample of a study of blood T cell repertoires in COVID-19. Sequencing used immunoSEQ multiplex PCR; TCRdb keeps in-frame clones, though not all of them. The sample holds around 290,000 clones; roughly 87% are singletons and the top ten take around 0.92%. The source material was PBMCs or T cells enriched from blood (not recorded which). These receptors all come from a woman in her thirties who had recovered from COVID-19. The CDR3 runs from the conserved cysteine through the conserved F or W. A D gene is named only where the DNA matches it firmly. Clone size appears in some rows only: once, few, many, or a class for an expanded clone.

J	V	size	D	CDR3	DNA
TRBJ2-1	TRBV7-9	NA	NA	CASSLGGVSSYNEQFF	TGTGCCAGCAGCTTAGGGGGCGTGAGCTCCTACAATGAGCAGTTCTTC
TRBJ1-2	TRBV29-1	NA	NA	CSVVPLTGRDGYTF	TGCAGCGTTGTGCCGCTAACAGGTCGGGATGGCTACACCTTC
TRBJ1-1	TRBV6-5	NA	NA	CASSYRWGGGTEAFF	TGTGCCAGCAGTTACCGATGGGGGGGCGGGACTGAAGCTTTCTTT
TRBJ1-2	TRBV9	NA	NA	CASSAAQGYSPNYGYTF	TGTGCCAGCAGCGCTGCACAGGGATATAGCCCTAACTATGGCTACACCTTC
TRBJ2-1	TRBV4-3	NA	TRBD2	CASSPIAGGQWGEQFF	TGCGCCAGCAGCCCAATAGCGGGGGGGCAGTGGGGTGAGCAGTTCTTC
TRBJ1-2	TRBV7-2	once	NA	CASSLDGTGTVGGGYTF	TGTGCCAGCAGCTTAGATGGTACAGGGACGGTCGGAGGCGGCTACACCTTC
TRBJ2-3	TRBV9	NA	NA	CASTRAGILGDTQYF	TGTGCCAGCACCCGAGCGGGCATCCTGGGGGATACGCAGTATTTT
TRBJ1-1	TRBV5-6	once	NA	CASSLPGTGNTEAFF	TGTGCCAGCAGCTTGCCGGGAACGGGGAACACTGAAGCTTTCTTT
TRBJ1-2	TRBV27	NA	TRBD1	CASSPSVTGNYGYTF	TGTGCCAGCAGTCCCTCCGTGACAGGGAACTATGGCTACACCTTC
TRBJ1-6	TRBV5-8	once	TRBD1	CASSQGQGLFWNSPLHF	TGTGCCAGCTCTCAGGGACAGGGATTATTTTGGAATTCACCCCTCCACTTT
TRBJ2-3	TRBV27	NA	TRBD2	CASSLAGVNTDTQYF	TGTGCCAGCAGCCTAGCGGGAGTAAACACAGATACGCAGTATTTT
TRBJ1-2	TRBV27	NA	TRBD1	CASSSLTGVGYGYTF	TGTGCCAGCAGTTCCTTGACAGGGGTTGGATATGGCTACACCTTC
TRBJ1-1	TRBV7-6	NA	NA	CASSLLQGSNTEAFF	TGTGCCAGCAGCTTACTCCAGGGGAGCAACACTGAAGCTTTCTTT